This TCR beta chain stems from a study of blood T cell repertoires in COVID-19 (dated by TCRdb to the early 2020s). Describing the broader study: Collaborator samples came from the United States, Italy and Spain and covered acute and convalescent phases of COVID-19. The prospective study material was composed of cDNA or gDNA derived from T cells, B-cell-depleted T cells, or PBMCs. The dataset comprised deeply sampled blood TCRbeta repertoires from subjects exposed to, actively infected with, or recovered from COVID-19. The repertoires were released in a freely available public database intended as a resource for research on the immune response to SARS-CoV-2. Samples came from the ongoing ImmuneRACE study (first 160 participants) plus 1,254 subjects from 6 global collaborators. Nearly every sample came with metadata listing a de-identified subject ID, COVID-19 status, age in years and sex. Where available, HLA class I and class II types were obtained from metadata supplied by the sample provider rather than from assay-based typing. The research as a whole found: The amount of clinical and demographic metadata varied by source and participant and was provided uncurated.

Whole blood was collected in K2EDTA tubes by collaborating institutions according to the institutions' own protocols. Collaborator samples were shipped for TCRbeta analysis as frozen whole blood, isolated PBMCs, or DNA extracted from either sample type. The immunoSEQ Assay, a bias-controlled multiplex PCR, was used to amplify TCRbeta CDR3 regions from genomic DNA. As for the original processing: The number of nucleated cells in each sample was estimated from the amplification of reference gene primers within the assay. To quantify the absolute abundance of each unique TCRbeta CDR3 rearrangement, sequence reads were collapsed and filtered. Productive Simpson clonality was computed per sample as the square root of Simpson's diversity index over productive rearrangements. The clones in this table, taken by TCRdb from immuneACCESS, are in-frame only. Not every clone is retained; where verified, under half of the shortfall comes from an unresolved V gene, and the cause of the rest is unknown. V and J calls and clone size are as listed in that table; D and trimming were resolved from the DNA. The sample data list tens of thousands of clones, and roughly four fifths of these were observed just once. Of the sample, under 7.5% falls within the top ten clones.

Spanning cysteine to valine, the CDR3 consists of 15 amino acids. Only the CDR3 DNA stays, 45 bases, in frame from base 1. Ends trimmed: V by 4 bases, J by 0 bases; bases unmatched to a gene: 5. Reading the germline V gene gives CDR1 SNHLY and CDR2 FYNNEI. Regarding this clone: Its antigen remains undetermined. Per-nucleotide qualities are absent, and no much larger clonotype sits a single base away.

The receptor comes from a man aged 50 to 59 with active or convalescent COVID-19. Sequences were obtained from peripheral blood. The chain was built from TRBV2 and TRBJ2-7, and TRBD2 aligns with 8 junction nucleotides. The bases read TGTGCCAGCAGTGTTGGCGGGGGGAACTCCTACGAGCAGTACGTC. Its translation is CASSVGGGNSYEQYV.